The subject of this entry is one TCR beta chain. This clone was seen once. Which antigen it targets is not known. No base-level quality is on record; no much larger clone is a single base apart. This specimen comes from a study of cytomegalovirus exposure and HLA in healthy donors (dated by TCRdb to about 2017). For the wider study: According to an earlier analysis of a few hundred of the donors, about 170 million T cells yielded roughly 100 million unique TCR beta sequences and roughly 280 Gb of sequence data. Of the approximately 400 genotyped donors, about 84% fell in the genetic ancestry cluster associated with self-reported Caucasian donors. Both class I and class II loci were covered by HLA typing, at four-digit resolution. The study was designed to test whether signatures of past pathogen exposure could be identified by cataloging public T cell receptors. Every repertoire in the discovery cohort had been generated on one and the same sequencing platform. A separate validation cohort of more than 100 different subjects was used in addition to the roughly 620-subject first cohort. Genome-wide SNP genotypes for about 55% of the roughly 670 donors were used in a later genetic analysis, which treated that subset as a discovery cohort. Among 398 genotyped donors of the cohort, an average of 235,054 unique TCR beta nucleotide sequences were sequenced per donor, around a sixth of them non-productive. The study profiled the T cell repertoires of approximately 700 subjects by immunosequencing and related them to cytomegalovirus serostatus. Donor age, sex, ethnicity and CMV serostatus were compiled together with the repertoire data. High-throughput TCR immunosequencing, statistical association of individual TCRs with disease status, and machine learning were combined to predict cytomegalovirus infection status. A later analysis re-analyzed previously published TCR beta repertoires from about 730 donors and added high-resolution HLA genotyping to study TCR occurrence patterns. The later analysis used no new phenotypic data to find candidate immune exposures, relying instead on TCR beta sequences and their occurrence across donors. To decide whether each TCR beta V gene segment behaved as functional or pseudogenic, an earlier analysis of nearly 600 of the donors relied on high-throughput TCR beta sequencing. Roughly 310 gigabases of sequencing data and approximately 85 million unique TCR sequences were included in an early release covering several hundred HLA-typed donors. Several DR-DQ haplotypes were treated as single units for association and clustering because of strong linkage in the cohort. Typing coverage differed by locus: A, B, C, DRB1 and DQB1 were typed in about 629-640 donors, DQA1 in roughly 500, DPA1 in over 600, and DPB1 in approximately 450.

The paper's findings and limits, for the study overall: Strong co-occurrence of HLA alleles, especially DR and DQ, made assigning TCR associations to individual alleles difficult. Most CMV-associated TCR beta chains appeared to be HLA-restricted in a later analysis, and the HLA associations seemed to be driven largely by CMV exposure. The classifier was reported to diagnose cytomegalovirus status with high specificity and sensitivity in both the original and validation cohorts. CMV serostatus was the only immune exposure information available for the cohort. HLA typing was unavailable for some donors at each locus, so association tests used only the typed subset. An earlier analysis of 450 to 750 of the donors showed that most TCR beta V segments appeared in productive rearrangements either about 87% or about 30% of the time, which broadly matched IMGT annotations. The study listed 150 to 200 TCR beta chains as associated with cytomegalovirus. An association between a missense DCLRE1C variant and V-gene and J-gene trimming of TCR beta chains was found in a later genetic analysis and replicated in an independent cohort. The authors suggested that the approach could potentially be generalized to other disease states and immunological phenotypes. Correlated functional status among segregating V segments might be attributable to linkage disequilibrium, but an unknown experimental factor could not be ruled out. A group of highly shared sequence variants was considered likely to be a technical artifact of the sequencing pipeline. The 87-base-pair reads could not distinguish some IMGT-functional V segments, including TRBV6-2 and TRBV6-3, so those segments were excluded. According to a later genetic analysis, donors in an Asian-associated ancestry cluster had fewer N-insertions in productive TCRs than the roughly 670-donor mean. In vitro tests confirmed that a few of the cytomegalovirus-associated TCR beta chains recognize cytomegalovirus antigens. Roughly uniform sequencing depth across donors was assumed in presence/absence analyses, although this assumption may not hold. According to a later analysis, parvovirus B19, influenza, CMV and Epstein-Barr virus appeared linked to several top co-occurrence clusters. A later analysis associated around 16,000 TCR beta sequences with specific HLA alleles at a false discovery rate of 0.05. Most TCR sequences were seen in very few donors, while some public TCRs were found in many individuals. Because counts were too low, 15 to 20 rarely observed V segments, including chromosome 9 orphons, were excluded from the earlier analysis of 587 of the donors. A later analysis found that HLA-associated TCR beta chains were more clonally expanded and had lower generation probabilities than equally common non-associated chains. A further reported finding was that TCR beta sequences accurately predicted the HLA-A and HLA-B alleles for most subjects in the first cohort. A later analysis found that TCR association rates varied across HLA loci, with DRB1 alleles showing the most associated TCRs and HLA-C alleles the fewest. Only TCR beta chains were sequenced in this cohort, and the absence of alpha or paired-chain data limited detectable features.

For this chain, trimming is 3 bases at the V end and 5 bases at the J end, and the number of junction bases without a gene match is 6. The CDR3 goes from the cysteine to the phenylalanine over 16 residues. Only the CDR3 DNA stays, 48 bases, in frame from base 1. CDR1 and CDR2, per the germline V gene (reference sequence), are PRHDT and FYEKMQ. The cohort consisted of 600 or so healthy bone marrow donors. At the time of sampling, all cohort members were nominally healthy, though unrecorded immune exposures were likely present. The donor tested CMV seropositive, placing the donor among the 250 to 350 seropositive members of the cohort. A peripheral blood sample was collected from each donor, and TCR beta sequencing was performed on peripheral blood mononuclear cells. Genomic DNA extraction from the blood cell samples was performed with the Qiagen DNeasy Blood Extraction Kit. Libraries were constructed by the immunoSEQ multiplex PCR assay. For the multiplex PCR, a mixture combining 60 forward primers for TCR Vbeta segments and 13 reverse primers for TCR Jbeta segments was used. The CDR3 region of rearranged TCR beta genes was amplified from genomic DNA by a multiplex PCR assay. The amplified TCR beta libraries were sequenced on the Illumina HiSeq System as 87-base-pair reads. Per the authors' processing: In a later analysis, tens of millions of unique TCR beta chains were counted across the 690 or so repertoires, and about 9.9 million of these chains were shared by at least two donors. To remove PCR and sequencing errors, raw reads were error-corrected and collapsed into unique sequences using a nearest-neighbor algorithm that merged closely related sequences. Alignment of CDR3 sequences to IMGT reference sequences was used to assign V, D and J gene segments. For a sequence to be retained, at least a six-nucleotide match to both a V gene segment and a J gene segment was required. Rearrangements were classified as productive when the CDR3 lacked stop codons and remained in frame with V and J, and all other rearrangements were classified as non-productive. CDR3 was defined according to IMGT convention as the region running from the second conserved V-encoded cysteine to the conserved J-encoded phenylalanine. In an earlier analysis of around 600 of the donors, sequences lacking an unambiguous match to a single V gene segment were excluded. In an earlier analysis of approximately 500 of the donors, a V segment was called functional when productive rearrangements were above 56.7%, and segregating when the standard deviation between donors exceeded 5%. A statistical classification framework was built for diagnosing cytomegalovirus status from the catalog of TCR beta chain sequences. V and J gene assignment, in a later analysis, came from comparing TCR nucleotide sequences with IMGT/GENE-DB human TR gene sequences. Using the TCRdist pipeline, a later analysis assigned CDR3 sequences along with most-parsimonious VDJ recombination scenarios. In a later analysis, every TCR beta chain was defined by the combination of its CDR3 amino acid sequence and its V-gene family, and reads without a unique V-gene family were dropped. In a later analysis, some 600 highly shared, low-generation-probability nucleotide sequences were removed to address suspected cross-contamination and a sequencing artifact. In a later analysis, a clonal expansion index was calculated for each public chain from normalized within-repertoire ranks of inferred template counts. In a later analysis, generation probabilities were computed with a VDJ recombination model fitted to out-of-frame rearrangements, and the resulting probabilities were checked against IGoR. Hypergeometric tests were used in a later analysis to score TCR-TCR, TCR-HLA and TCR-CMV co-occurrence, with a repertoire-size bias correction applied to the TCR pairs. A later analysis estimated false discovery rates by permuting HLA or CMV assignments 20 times. In a later analysis, co-occurring TCRs were grouped using DBSCAN, and TCRdist sequence similarity was added for clustering within HLA-allele-positive subsets. Co-occurrence clustering excluded repertoires with fewer than 30,000 or more than 120,000 public chains, plus five with anomalous nucleotide sharing. TCRdb provides this immuneACCESS table in a form limited to in-frame rearrangements. Some clones are lacking; in checked studies, under half of them reflect an unresolved V gene, and why the rest are absent is not known. V and J calls and clone size follow that table, whereas D and trimming were derived from the DNA. This sample lists some 130,000 clones; roughly 71% were detected once. The ten largest account for around 5.5% of the sample.

The specimen was PBMCs. This chain joins TRBV13 to TRBJ2-3, with 12 bases matching TRBD2. The receptor comes from a woman aged 45-59 years in good health and CMV-seropositive. The DNA reads TGTGCCAGCAGCTTCGGGACTAGCGGGTTGGAAGATACGCAGTATTTT. Its translation is CASSFGTSGLEDTQYF.